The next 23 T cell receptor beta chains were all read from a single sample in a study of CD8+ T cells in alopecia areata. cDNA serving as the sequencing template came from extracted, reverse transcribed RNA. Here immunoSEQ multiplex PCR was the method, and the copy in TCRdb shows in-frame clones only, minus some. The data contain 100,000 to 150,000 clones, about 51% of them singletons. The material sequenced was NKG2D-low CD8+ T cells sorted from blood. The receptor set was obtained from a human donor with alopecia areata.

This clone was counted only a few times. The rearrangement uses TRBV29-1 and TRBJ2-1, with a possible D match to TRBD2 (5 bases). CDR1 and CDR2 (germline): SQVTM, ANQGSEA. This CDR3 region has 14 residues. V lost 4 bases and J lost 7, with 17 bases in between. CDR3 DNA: TGCAGCGTTGTAGTAGCCGACCGAGGGAATGAGCAGTTCTTC. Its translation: CSVVVADRGNEQFF.

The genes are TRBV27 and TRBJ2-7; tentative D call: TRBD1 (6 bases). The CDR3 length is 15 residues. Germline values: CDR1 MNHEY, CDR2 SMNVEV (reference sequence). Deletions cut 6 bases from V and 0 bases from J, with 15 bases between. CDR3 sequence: CASRLRGVASYEQYF. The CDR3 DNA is TGTGCCAGCAGGCTCAGGGGAGTTGCCTCCTACGAGCAGTACTTC.

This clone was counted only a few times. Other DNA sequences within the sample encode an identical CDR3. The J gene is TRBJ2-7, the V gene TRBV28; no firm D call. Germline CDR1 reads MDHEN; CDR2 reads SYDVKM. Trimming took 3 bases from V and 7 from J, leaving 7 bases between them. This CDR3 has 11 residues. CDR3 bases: TGTGCCAGCAGTTTGTCGGGTGAGCAGTACTTC. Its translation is CASSLSGEQYF.

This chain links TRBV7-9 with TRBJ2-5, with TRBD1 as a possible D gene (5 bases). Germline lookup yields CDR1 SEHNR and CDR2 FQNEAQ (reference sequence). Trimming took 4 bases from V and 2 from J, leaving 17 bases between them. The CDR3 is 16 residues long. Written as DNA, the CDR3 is TGTGCCAGCAGCTCCACCCGGGCAGGGCCTCAAGAGACCCAGTACTTC. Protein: CASSSTRAGPQETQYF.

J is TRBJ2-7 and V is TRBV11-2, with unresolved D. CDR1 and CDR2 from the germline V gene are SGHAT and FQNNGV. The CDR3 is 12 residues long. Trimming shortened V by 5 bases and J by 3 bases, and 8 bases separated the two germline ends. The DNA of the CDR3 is TGTGCCAGCAGCGAAGGGCGCTACGAGCAGTACTTC. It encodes CASSEGRYEQYF.

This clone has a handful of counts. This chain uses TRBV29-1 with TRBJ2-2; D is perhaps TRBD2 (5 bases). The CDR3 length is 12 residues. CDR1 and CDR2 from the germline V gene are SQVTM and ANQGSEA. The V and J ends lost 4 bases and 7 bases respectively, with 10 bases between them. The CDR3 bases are TGCAGCGTTGTGGGGAGCAGCGGGGAGCTGTTTTTT. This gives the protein CSVVGSSGELFF.

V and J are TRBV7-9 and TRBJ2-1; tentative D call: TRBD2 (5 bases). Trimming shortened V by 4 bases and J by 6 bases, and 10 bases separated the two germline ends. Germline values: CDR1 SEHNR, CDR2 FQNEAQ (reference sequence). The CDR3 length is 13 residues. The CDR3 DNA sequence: TGTGCCAGCAGCTGGACTGAACCCAATGAGCAGTTCTTC. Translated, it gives CASSWTEPNEQFF.

CDR3 region: CSVPGQGSGYTF. CDR3 in DNA: TGCAGCGTCCCGGGACAGGGGTCTGGCTACACCTTC. The V and J genes are TRBV29-1 and TRBJ1-2, with TRBD1 matching 10 bases. The CDR3 extends over 12 amino acids. Germline V lookup: CDR1 SQVTM, CDR2 ANQGSEA. The ends lost 6 bases at V and 7 bases at J; junction bases unmatched: 5.

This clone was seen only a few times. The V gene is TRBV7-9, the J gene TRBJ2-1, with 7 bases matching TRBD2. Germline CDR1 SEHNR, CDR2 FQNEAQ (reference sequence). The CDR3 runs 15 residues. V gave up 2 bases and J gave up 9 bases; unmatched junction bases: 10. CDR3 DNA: TGTGCCAGCAGCTTAATCGAAGACGGGAGGACTGAGCAGTTCTTC. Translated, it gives CASSLIEDGRTEQFF.

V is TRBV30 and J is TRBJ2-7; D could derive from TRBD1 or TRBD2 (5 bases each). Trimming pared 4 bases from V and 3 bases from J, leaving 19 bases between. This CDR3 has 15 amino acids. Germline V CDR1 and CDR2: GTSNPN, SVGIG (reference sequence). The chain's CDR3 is CAWNEGPRLGYEQYF. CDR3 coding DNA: TGTGCCTGGAACGAGGGGCCTCGGTTAGGCTACGAGCAGTACTTC.

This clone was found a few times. CDR3 sequence reads: CSVELTGRYGYTF. In DNA, the CDR3 is TGCAGCGTTGAACTGACAGGCCGCTATGGCTACACCTTC. The genes are TRBV29-1 and TRBJ1-2, with a possible D match to TRBD1 (6 bases). The CDR3 consists of 13 residues. The V gene's germline CDR1 is SQVTM and CDR2 ANQGSEA. Trimming cost V 2 bases and J 4 bases, with 11 bases left between them.

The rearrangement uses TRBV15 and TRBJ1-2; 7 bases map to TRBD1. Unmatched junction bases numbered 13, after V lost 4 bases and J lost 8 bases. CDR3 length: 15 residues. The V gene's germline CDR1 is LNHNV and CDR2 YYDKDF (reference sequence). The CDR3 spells CATSTLGTVRWGYTF. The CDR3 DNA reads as TGTGCCACCAGCACGCTCGGGACAGTCCGCTGGGGCTACACCTTC.

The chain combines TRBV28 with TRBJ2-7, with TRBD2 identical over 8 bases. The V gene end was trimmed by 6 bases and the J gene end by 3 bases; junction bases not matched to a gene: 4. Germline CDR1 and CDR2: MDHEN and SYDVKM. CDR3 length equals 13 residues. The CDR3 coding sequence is TGTGCCAGCAGGGCCGGGGGGGGCTACGAGCAGTACTTC. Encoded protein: CASRAGGGYEQYF.

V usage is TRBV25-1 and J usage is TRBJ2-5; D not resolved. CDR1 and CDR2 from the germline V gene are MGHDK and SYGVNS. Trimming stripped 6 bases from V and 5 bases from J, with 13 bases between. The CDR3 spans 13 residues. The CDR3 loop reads CASRRHLGETQYF. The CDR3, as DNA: TGTGCCAGCAGGAGACACCTAGGGGAGACCCAGTACTTC.

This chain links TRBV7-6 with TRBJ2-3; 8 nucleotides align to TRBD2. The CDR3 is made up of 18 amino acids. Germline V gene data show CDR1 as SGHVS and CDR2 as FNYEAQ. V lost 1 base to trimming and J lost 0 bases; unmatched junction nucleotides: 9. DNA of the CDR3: TGTGCCAGCAGCTTAGAGACCTTGGCTAGCGGGAGCACAGATACGCAGTATTTT. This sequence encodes CASSLETLASGSTDTQYF.

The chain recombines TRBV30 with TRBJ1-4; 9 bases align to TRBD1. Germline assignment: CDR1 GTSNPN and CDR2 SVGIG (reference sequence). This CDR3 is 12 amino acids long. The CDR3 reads CARTGESEKLFF. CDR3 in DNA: TGTGCGCGGACAGGGGAGAGTGAAAAACTGTTTTTT.

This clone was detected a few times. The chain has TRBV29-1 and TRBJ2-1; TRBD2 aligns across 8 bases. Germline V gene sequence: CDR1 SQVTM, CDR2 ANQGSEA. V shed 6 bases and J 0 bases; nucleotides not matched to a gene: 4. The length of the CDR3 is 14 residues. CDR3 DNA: TGCAGCGTGCGGGGGGCCACCTCCTACAATGAGCAGTTCTTC. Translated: CSVRGATSYNEQFF.

The CDR3 region has the DNA TGCAGCGTCAGGACAGGTAGTGGCTACGAGCAGTACTTC. Protein sequence: CSVRTGSGYEQYF. The chain links TRBV29-1 to TRBJ2-7; 7 nucleotides agree with TRBD1. The J segment lost 3 bases and the V segment lost 6 bases, leaving 8 bases of the junction unmatched. Germline V gives CDR1 SQVTM, CDR2 ANQGSEA. The CDR3 totals 13 residues.

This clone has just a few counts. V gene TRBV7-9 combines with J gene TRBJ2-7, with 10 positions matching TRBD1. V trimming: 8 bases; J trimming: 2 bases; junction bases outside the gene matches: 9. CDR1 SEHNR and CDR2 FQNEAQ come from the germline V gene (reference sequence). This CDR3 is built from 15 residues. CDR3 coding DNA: TGTGCCAGCTCCCACCCCGGGACAGGGGCCTACGAGCAGTACTTC. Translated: CASSHPGTGAYEQYF.

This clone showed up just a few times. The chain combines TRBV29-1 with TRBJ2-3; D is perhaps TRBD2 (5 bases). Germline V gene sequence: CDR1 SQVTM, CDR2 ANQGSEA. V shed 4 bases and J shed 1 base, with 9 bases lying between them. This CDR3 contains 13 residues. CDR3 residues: CSVVGSGTDTQYF. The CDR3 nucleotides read TGCAGCGTTGTGGGTAGCGGCACAGATACGCAGTATTTT.

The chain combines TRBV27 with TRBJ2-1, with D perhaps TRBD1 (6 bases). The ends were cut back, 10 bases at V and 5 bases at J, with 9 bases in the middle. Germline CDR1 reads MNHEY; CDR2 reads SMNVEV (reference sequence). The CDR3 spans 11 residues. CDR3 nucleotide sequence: TGTGCCACCCGGACAGACAATGAGCAGTTCTTC. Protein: CATRTDNEQFF.

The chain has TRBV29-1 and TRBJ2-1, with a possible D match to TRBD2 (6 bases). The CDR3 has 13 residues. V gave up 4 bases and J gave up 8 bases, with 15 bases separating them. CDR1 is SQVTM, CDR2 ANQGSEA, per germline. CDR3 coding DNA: TGCAGCGTTGTTCGGGAGTCGGCGTATGAGCAGTTCTTC. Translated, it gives CSVVRESAYEQFF.

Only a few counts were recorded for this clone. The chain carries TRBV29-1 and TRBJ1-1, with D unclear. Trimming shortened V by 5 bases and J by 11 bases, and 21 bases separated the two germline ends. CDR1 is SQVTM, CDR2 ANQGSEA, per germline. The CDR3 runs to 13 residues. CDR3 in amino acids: CSVPLGIPPRAFF. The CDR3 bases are TGCAGCGTTCCACTGGGTATCCCGCCCCGGGCTTTCTTT. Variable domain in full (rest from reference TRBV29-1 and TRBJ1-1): SAVISQKPSRDICQRGTSLTIQCQVDSQVTMMFWYRQQPGQSLTLIATANQGSEATYESGFVIDKFPISRPNLTFSTLTVSNMSPEDSSIYLCSVPLGIPPRAFFGQGTRLTVV.